This T cell receptor (beta chain) stems from a study of cytotoxic CD8 clonotypes in ibrutinib-treated CLL. Produced via immunoSEQ multiplex PCR; TCRdb's table is partial and in-frame only. Of about 160,000 clones listed, roughly 84% are singletons. This CDR3 is built from 16 residues. CDR1 is SGHTA, CDR2 FQGNSA, per germline. Between the trimmed V and J ends, which lost 5 bases and 3 bases, there was a span of 16 bases. As concerns this clone: Its specificity is unknown.

Findings and caveats of the study: Under treatment, the uncommon public clonotypes either contracted or remained stable.

This clonotype originated in a human donor with chronic lymphocytic leukemia. The input for sequencing was PBMCs, taken at disease progression, from a patient treated with ibrutinib. V usage is TRBV7-2 and J usage is TRBJ2-2; D perhaps matches TRBD2 (6 bases). Here the CDR3 reads CASSAGPRRDTGELFF. CDR3 DNA: TGTGCCAGCAGCGCGGGCCCGCGGAGGGACACCGGGGAGCTGTTTTTT.